One and the same sample provided the 24 T cell receptor beta chains below, sequenced in a study of blood T cell repertoires in COVID-19. Assay: immunoSEQ multiplex PCR; the TCRdb copy retains only in-frame clones and omits some. Among around 620,000 clones listed, 70% to 90% were seen once. Sequencing was carried out using peripheral blood. All receptors come from a woman younger than 35 with acute or convalescent COVID-19.

For this clone: Other nucleotide sequences from this sample produce the same CDR3. The chain recombines TRBV5-4 with TRBJ2-7; D is ambiguous. The CDR3 is made up of 13 amino acids. Per the germline V gene, CDR1 is SGHNT and CDR2 is YYREEE (reference sequence). Trimming stripped 0 bases from V and 1 base from J, with 5 bases between. CDR3 nucleotide sequence: TGTGCCAGCAGCTTGGGGCAGTCCTACGAGCAGTACTTC. It translates to CASSLGQSYEQYF.

The chain links TRBV5-1 to TRBJ1-2; 8 bases line up with TRBD1. CDR1 is SGHRS, CDR2 YFSETQ, per germline. J lost 10 bases, V lost 4 bases, and 6 bases had no gene match. This CDR3 comprises 12 residues. CDR3 DNA sequence: TGCGCCAGCAGCCCCGGACAGGGAACCTACACCTTC. The encoded protein is CASSPGQGTYTF. The whole variable domain, remainder taken from reference TRBV5-1 and TRBJ1-2, is KAGVTQTPRYLIKTRGQQVTLSCSPISGHRSVSWYQQTPGQGLQFLFEYFSETQRNKGNFPGRFSGRQFSNSRSEMNVSTLELGDSALYLCASSPGQGTYTFGSGTRLTVV.

V gene TRBV10-3 combines with J gene TRBJ1-1; D uncertain. V was trimmed by 7 bases and J by 2 bases, leaving 17 bases between them. Germline V lookup: CDR1 ENHRY, CDR2 SYGVKD. The CDR3 is 15 amino acids. This chain's CDR3 is CAIKRASLNNTEAFF. DNA for the CDR3: TGTGCCATCAAGCGGGCCTCGCTCAATAACACTGAAGCTTTCTTT.

V usage is TRBV6-2 or TRBV6-3 and J usage is TRBJ1-6; TRBD1 agrees at 8 bases. The CDR3 covers 19 residues. Germline CDR1 and CDR2: MNHEY and SVGEGT. V trimming: 0 bases; J trimming: 0 bases; junction bases outside the gene matches: 7. The CDR3 loop reads CASSYSGPGQDSYNSPLHF. The CDR3 DNA reads TGTGCCAGCAGTTACTCGGGCCCGGGACAGGACTCCTATAATTCACCCCTCCACTTT.

This rearrangement joins TRBV12-5 to TRBJ1-5, with a weak D call TRBD1 (6 bases). V lost 5 bases and J lost 3, with 11 bases in between. Per the germline V gene, CDR1 is LGHNT and CDR2 is FRNRAP. This CDR3 is 14 amino acids long. CDR3 sequence (DNA): TGTGCTAGTGGTAATGACAGGCTCAATCAGCCCCAGCATTTT. It encodes CASGNDRLNQPQHF.

The gene calls are TRBV27 and TRBJ1-6; 11 positions match TRBD1. Germline V gene lookup returns CDR1 MNHEY and CDR2 SMNVEV (reference sequence). The CDR3 totals 16 residues. J was trimmed by 10 bases and V by 6 bases; bases with no gene match: 11. CDR3 loop: CASRTQGQGAGSPLHF. CDR3 sequence (DNA): TGTGCCAGCAGGACACAAGGACAGGGGGCCGGGTCACCCCTCCACTTT.

The V and J genes are TRBV4-1 and TRBJ2-7; 7 bases agree with TRBD1. Germline V gene sequence: CDR1 MGHRA, CDR2 YSYEKL. The CDR3 is 14 residues long. The V gene end was trimmed by 4 bases and the J gene end by 5 bases; junction bases not matched to a gene: 8. CDR3 bases: TGCGCCAGCAGCCCCTATGACAGGGCCCACGAGCAGTACTTC. Residues: CASSPYDRAHEQYF.

This clone came up once. V and J are TRBV27 and TRBJ1-2, with 7 bases matching TRBD1. Per the germline V gene, CDR1 is MNHEY and CDR2 is SMNVEV (reference sequence). J gave up 3 bases and V 2 bases, and 9 bases lay outside the gene matches. This CDR3 is built from 16 residues. CDR3 protein: CASSLGKGAWYYGYTF. The CDR3 nucleotides are TGTGCCAGCAGTTTAGGAAAGGGGGCCTGGTACTATGGCTACACCTTC.

The chain combines TRBV5-1 with TRBJ1-3; TRBD1 agrees at 7 bases. Germline V gene sequence: CDR1 SGHRS, CDR2 YFSETQ. Unmatched junction bases numbered 18, after V lost 4 bases and J lost 11 bases. This CDR3 spans 16 amino acids. The CDR3 loop reads CASSTNSDRPGMAIYF. CDR3 nucleotides: TGCGCCAGCAGCACAAACTCGGACAGGCCCGGGATGGCCATATATTTT. Full variable domain (missing parts from reference TRBV5-1 and TRBJ1-3): KAGVTQTPRYLIKTRGQQVTLSCSPISGHRSVSWYQQTPGQGLQFLFEYFSETQRNKGNFPGRFSGRQFSNSRSEMNVSTLELGDSALYLCASSTNSDRPGMAIYFGEGSWLTVV.

The chain recombines TRBV12-5 with TRBJ2-7; 10 bases map to TRBD1. V lost 3 bases, J lost 6 bases, and 11 bases stayed unmatched. This CDR3 comprises 16 residues. Per the germline V gene, CDR1 is LGHNT and CDR2 is FRNRAP. CDR3 nucleotide sequence: TGTGCTAGTGGTTTCCGCAGACAGGGGGCGTTGGTCGAGCAGTACTTC. It translates to CASGFRRQGALVEQYF.

This clone was recorded once. The chain is built from TRBV9 and TRBJ1-2; 8 bases map to TRBD1. The CDR3 is 16 residues long. The germline V gene has CDR1 SGDLS and CDR2 YYNGEE. Losses at the gene ends were 4 bases for V and 0 bases for J; bases not matched to a gene: 8. CDR3 in amino acids: CASSSPPGQANYGYTF. The CDR3 DNA is TGTGCCAGCAGCTCCCCGCCGGGACAGGCTAACTATGGCTACACCTTC. The whole variable domain, remainder taken from reference TRBV9 and TRBJ1-2, is DSGVTQTPKHLITATGQRVTLRCSPRSGDLSVYWYQQSLDQGLQFLIQYYNGEERAKGNILERFSAQQFPDLHSELNLSSLELGDSALYFCASSSPPGQANYGYTFGSGTRLTVV.

V gene TRBV2 combines with J gene TRBJ1-5; D gene uncertain. Germline lookup yields CDR1 SNHLY and CDR2 FYNNEI. The CDR3 runs to 15 residues. Deletions cut 8 bases from V and 10 bases from J, with 24 bases between. The CDR3 nucleotides are TGTGCCAGCTCTATAGCAGAGGTGGGAGGATACCCCCAGCATTTT. As protein: CASSIAEVGGYPQHF.

Concerning this clone: Other DNA sequences from this sample encode an identical CDR3 as well. This chain connects TRBV29-1 to TRBJ1-2, with unresolved D. Germline lookup yields CDR1 SQVTM and CDR2 ANQGSEA. The germline V and J ends were trimmed by 4 bases and 7 bases, with 10 bases remaining between them. The CDR3 extends over 11 amino acids. The CDR3 protein is CSVVAGGGYTF. The CDR3 DNA follows: TGCAGCGTTGTGGCGGGTGGTGGCTACACCTTC.

The V and J genes are TRBV28 and TRBJ2-2; D is perhaps TRBD1 (6 bases). Germline values: CDR1 MDHEN, CDR2 SYDVKM. The ends were cut back, 10 bases at V and 3 bases at J, with 15 bases in the middle. The CDR3 is made up of 14 amino acids. The CDR3 protein is CAIQGMGDTGELFF. The CDR3 nucleotides are TGTGCCATACAGGGAATGGGTGACACCGGGGAGCTGTTTTTT. The variable domain in full, completed from reference TRBV28 and TRBJ2-2, reads DVKVTQSSRYLVKRTGEKVFLECVQDMDHENMFWYRQDPGLGLRLIYFSYDVKMKEKGDIPEGYSVSREKKERFSLILESASTNQTSMYLCAIQGMGDTGELFFGEGSRLTVL.

CDR3 coding DNA: TGTGCCAGCAGGAGCGGGGGGATCTCCTACGAGCAGTACTTC. It is translated as CASRSGGISYEQYF. This rearrangement joins TRBV6-5 to TRBJ2-7, with TRBD2 matching over 9 bases. This CDR3 is built from 14 residues. V dropped 6 bases and J dropped 0; count of bases not matched to a gene: 3. Per germline, CDR1 MNHEY and CDR2 SVGAGI.

The chain links TRBV12-3 or TRBV12-4 to TRBJ1-1, with D possibly TRBD1 on 5 matching bases. The CDR3 has 12 residues. Deletions cut 6 bases from V and 8 bases from J, with 13 bases between. The CDR3: CASRSGTAEAFF. CDR3 sequence (DNA): TGTGCCAGCAGATCCGGGACTGCAGAAGCTTTCTTT.

This clone turned up a few times. The gene calls are TRBV4-1 and TRBJ1-2, with TRBD1 matching 9 bases. Trimming took 6 bases from V and 6 from J; bases not matched to a gene: 11. CDR1 is MGHRA and CDR2 is YSYEKL in the germline V gene. The CDR3 length is 15 residues. DNA of the CDR3: TGCGCCAGCAGTATACATGGGACAGGGCAGGATGGCTACACCTTC. Translated, it gives CASSIHGTGQDGYTF.

The chain carries TRBV5-6 and TRBJ2-7, with D possibly being TRBD1 (5 bases). This CDR3 region has 14 residues. The ends were cut back, 2 bases at V and 3 bases at J, with 12 bases in the middle. Germline loops: CDR1 SGHDT, CDR2 YYEEEE. The CDR3 loop is CASSLEQVGYEQYF. The CDR3, as DNA: TGTGCCAGCAGCTTAGAACAGGTGGGCTACGAGCAGTACTTC.

J is TRBJ2-7 and V is TRBV5-1, with 9 bases lining up with TRBD2. This CDR3 contains 15 residues. V was pared by 4 bases and J by 5 bases, with 10 bases of the junction left unmatched. Germline assignment: CDR1 SGHRS and CDR2 YFSETQ. CDR3 protein: CASSRLASGADEQYF. The CDR3 DNA reads TGCGCCAGCAGCAGGCTGGCTAGCGGGGCCGACGAGCAGTACTTC.

This chain joins TRBV29-1 and TRBJ1-1; a possible D gene is TRBD1 (6 bases). Germline V gives CDR1 SQVTM, CDR2 ANQGSEA. The CDR3 is 13 amino acids. Trimming stripped 5 bases from V and 3 bases from J, with 13 bases between. DNA for the CDR3: TGCAGCGTTTCCAGGGGTAGGGACACTGAAGCTTTCTTT. Translated, it gives CSVSRGRDTEAFF.

The rearrangement links TRBV20-1 to TRBJ2-5; the D gene is possibly TRBD1 (6 bases). The CDR3 consists of 15 residues. The V gene lost 3 bases and the J gene lost 4 bases, with 18 bases spanning the gap. Germline values: CDR1 DFQATT, CDR2 SNEGSKA (reference sequence). DNA for the CDR3: TGCAGTGCTAGTAGCGTTCTGGGGGCCCCAGAGACCCAGTACTTC. Its translation is CSASSVLGAPETQYF.

J is TRBJ1-2 and V is TRBV29-1; 9 nucleotides align to TRBD1. This CDR3 has 17 residues. V shed 2 bases, J shed 4 bases, and the junction held 14 bases outside the gene matches. Germline loops: CDR1 SQVTM, CDR2 ANQGSEA. The CDR3 loop is CSVESLNLGTGPYGYTF. The CDR3 DNA follows: TGCAGCGTTGAAAGTTTGAACCTCGGGACAGGGCCCTATGGCTACACCTTC. Full variable domain (outside the CDR3, taken from reference TRBV29-1 and TRBJ1-2): SAVISQKPSRDICQRGTSLTIQCQVDSQVTMMFWYRQQPGQSLTLIATANQGSEATYESGFVIDKFPISRPNLTFSTLTVSNMSPEDSSIYLCSVESLNLGTGPYGYTFGSGTRLTVV.

This rearrangement joins TRBV18 to TRBJ1-3; D is unclear. The germline CDR1 and CDR2 sequences are KGHSH and LQKENI. CDR3 size: 16 residues. V gave up 2 bases and J gave up 0 bases, with 11 bases separating them. CDR3 residues: CASSPSPPSSGNTIYF. The CDR3 nucleotides are TGTGCCAGCTCACCAAGCCCTCCGAGCTCTGGAAACACCATATATTTT.

This clone was detected only once. J is TRBJ2-7 and V is TRBV4-1; 10 bases match TRBD1. The CDR3 totals 15 residues. V was pared by 4 bases and J by 5 bases, with 8 bases of the junction left unmatched. Germline assignment: CDR1 MGHRA and CDR2 YSYEKL. The CDR3 spells CASSLADRGYHEQYF. CDR3 nucleotides: TGCGCCAGCAGCCTGGCGGACAGGGGGTATCACGAGCAGTACTTC.